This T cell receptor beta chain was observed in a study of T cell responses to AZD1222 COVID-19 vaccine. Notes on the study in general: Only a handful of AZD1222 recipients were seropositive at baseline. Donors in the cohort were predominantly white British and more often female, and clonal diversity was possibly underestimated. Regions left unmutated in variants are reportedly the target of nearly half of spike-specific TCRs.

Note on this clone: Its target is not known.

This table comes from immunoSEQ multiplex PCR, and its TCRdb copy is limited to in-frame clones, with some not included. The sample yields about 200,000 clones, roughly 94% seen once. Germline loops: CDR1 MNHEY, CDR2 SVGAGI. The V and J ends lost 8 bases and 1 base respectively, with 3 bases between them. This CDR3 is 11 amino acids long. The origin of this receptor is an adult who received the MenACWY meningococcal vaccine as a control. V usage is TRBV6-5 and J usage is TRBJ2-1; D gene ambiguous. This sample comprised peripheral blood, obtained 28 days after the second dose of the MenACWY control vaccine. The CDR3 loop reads CASVSYNEQFF. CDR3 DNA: TGTGCCAGCGTATCCTACAATGAGCAGTTCTTC.